This T cell receptor (beta chain) was sequenced during a study of blood T cell repertoires in COVID-19. Recruitment covered about 26 US areas and drew participants whose ages spanned about 18 to 100 years. The table came from immunoSEQ multiplex PCR; TCRdb's copy has only in-frame clones and leaves some out. This table holds 300,000 to 500,000 clones, more than 75% found once. Looked up from germline, CDR1 is MDHEN and CDR2 is SYDVKM. Trimming shortened V by 3 bases and J by 9 bases, and 12 bases separated the two germline ends. This CDR3 spans 14 amino acids. This receptor was obtained from a woman aged 30 to 39 with acute COVID-19. The rearrangement uses TRBV28 and TRBJ1-6; the D gene is possibly TRBD1 (6 bases). Specimen: PBMCs or T cells enriched from blood (not recorded which). CDR3 residues: CASSFGQGTSPLHF. CDR3 DNA: TGTGCCAGCAGTTTCGGCCAGGGGACTTCACCCCTCCACTTT.